This T cell receptor (beta chain) was identified in a study of T cell changes during pregnancy in multiple sclerosis. On this clone itself: One end of the junction is discordant with germline, which a read error may explain.

The protocol was immunoSEQ multiplex PCR, while the TCRdb copy is restricted to in-frame clones and leaves out a portion. The sample carries approximately 41,000 clones, approximately 92% recorded once. CDR3 size: 13 residues. Germline-derived CDR1 and CDR2 are SQVTM and ANQGSEA. The receptor comes from a female donor with multiple sclerosis, enrolled in a pregnancy study. The genes are TRBV29-1 and TRBJ2-3, with a tentative D call TRBD1 (5 bases). Sample: CD4+ T cells from peripheral blood mononuclear cells, taken in the first trimester of pregnancy. As DNA, the CDR3 is TGCAGCGTTGAAGTATCCAGCACAGGTACGCAGTATTTT. Its protein is CSVEVSSTGTQYF.